Below are 7 T cell receptor beta chains sequenced from a single sample in a study of blood T cell repertoires in COVID-19. Profiling relied on immunoSEQ multiplex PCR, and the TCRdb table lists in-frame clones only, not all of them. In the table there are nearly 200,000 clones, roughly nine tenths of which are singletons. The sequenced sample consisted of peripheral blood. These receptors were taken from a woman aged 65 to 85 with acute or convalescent COVID-19.

Only one count was recorded for this clone. This chain connects TRBV2 to TRBJ2-3, with a tentative D call TRBD2 (6 bases). V was clipped by 4 bases and J by 0 bases, with 17 bases between them. The CDR3 runs 17 residues. Germline CDR1 SNHLY, CDR2 FYNNEI. CDR3 sequence (DNA): TGTGCCAGCAGTGCTCGCGGCGGGGCCTTTAGCACAGATACGCAGTATTTT. Amino acid sequence: CASSARGGAFSTDTQYF.

This rearrangement joins TRBV5-1 to TRBJ2-7; possibly TRBD2 for D (6 bases). The germline CDR1 and CDR2 sequences are SGHRS and YFSETQ. With 0 bases removed from V and 2 bases from J, the gap between germline ends came to 12 bases. The CDR3 extends over 15 amino acids. CDR3 nucleotides: TGCGCCAGCAGCTTGGCTCTAGCGTCTACCTACGAGCAGTACTTC. This codes for CASSLALASTYEQYF.

The V and J genes are TRBV5-5 and TRBJ1-1; no clear D gene. Germline V gene data show CDR1 as SGHKS and CDR2 as YYEKEE (reference sequence). The CDR3 is 15 amino acids. V dropped 4 bases and J dropped 5 bases, with 18 bases sitting between them. This chain's CDR3 is CASSLLFGRRTEAFF. The DNA of the CDR3 is TGTGCCAGCAGCCTGTTGTTTGGGCGTAGGACTGAAGCTTTCTTT.

The chain uses TRBV5-1 and TRBJ1-1, with D possibly TRBD1 on 5 matching bases. The CDR3 is made up of 12 amino acids. Germline CDR1 reads SGHRS; CDR2 reads YFSETQ. V lost 5 bases, J lost 5 bases, and 10 bases lay in between. The CDR3 coding sequence is TGCGCCAGCAGTGCGGGGGGAACTGAAGCTTTCTTT. Translation gives CASSAGGTEAFF.

This rearrangement joins TRBV6-2 or TRBV6-3 to TRBJ1-2; weak D call: TRBD1 (5 bases). From germline, CDR1 is MNHEY and CDR2 SVGEGT. V was pared by 5 bases and J by 3 bases, with 13 bases between. The CDR3 runs 14 residues. DNA for the CDR3: TGTGCCAGCAGTCGGGCACGCAGGGACTATGGCTACACCTTC. Protein product: CASSRARRDYGYTF.

The V and J genes are TRBV4-3 and TRBJ1-1; D uncertain. V lost 0 bases and J lost 5, with 10 bases in between. The CDR3 has 14 residues. Germline-derived CDR1 and CDR2 are LGHNA and YSLEER. CDR3 residues: CASSQDPQNTEAFF. CDR3 DNA sequence: TGCGCCAGCAGCCAAGACCCCCAGAATACTGAAGCTTTCTTT.

This chain connects TRBV2 to TRBJ2-3, with 7 bases matching TRBD1. CDR3 length: 14 amino acids. In germline, CDR1 is SNHLY, CDR2 FYNNEI. Trimming removed 7 bases from V and 2 bases from J; junction bases left unmatched: 6. The CDR3 DNA sequence: TGTGCCAGCAATTACAGGGGTAACACAGATACGCAGTATTTT. As protein: CASNYRGNTDTQYF. Together with reference TRBV2 and TRBJ2-3, the CDR3 gives the full variable domain: EPEVTQTPSHQVTQMGQEVILRCVPISNHLYFYWYRQILGQKVEFLVSFYNNEISEKSEIFDDQFSVERPDGSNFTLKIRSTKLEDSAMYFCASNYRGNTDTQYFGPGTRLTVL.